This entry concerns a single T cell receptor beta chain. Trimming removed 3 bases at V and 0 bases at J, with 11 bases between. The V gene's germline CDR1 is SGDLS and CDR2 YYNGEE. This CDR3 has 15 residues. Clones were sequenced by immunoSEQ multiplex PCR, and TCRdb holds only the in-frame ones, with some missing. The table includes about 100,000 clones, 80% to 95% detected once. These data belong to a study of blood T cell repertoires in COVID-19. Turning to the study itself: The analysed material was cDNA or gDNA that came from T cells, B-cell-depleted T cells, or PBMCs.

Sequencing input: peripheral blood. This receptor was obtained from a woman between 25 and 40 years old with acute or convalescent COVID-19. This chain joins TRBV9 and TRBJ2-3; D possibly corresponds to TRBD2 (5 bases). CDR3 loop: CASSERTGSTDTQYF. In DNA form, the CDR3 reads TGTGCCAGCAGCGAAAGGACGGGGAGCACAGATACGCAGTATTTT.